This T cell receptor beta chain was identified in a study of PD-1 blockade in classical Hodgkin lymphoma. Trimming left V 1 base short and J 4 bases short, with 10 bases between. CDR3 length: 14 amino acids. The germline CDR1 and CDR2 sequences are MGHDK and SYGVNS. Assay used: immunoSEQ multiplex PCR; TCRdb lists only in-frame clones, some missing. The table lists over 50,000 clones, roughly 86% of them singletons. Time point: cycle 4 day 1 (C4D1), after 6 weeks of nivolumab. Following autologous stem cell transplantation, relapse occurred in every patient, and exposure to brentuximab vedotin varied.

Sequencing was performed on peripheral blood mononuclear cells (PBMCs), taken before the fourth cycle of nivolumab. This clonotype was sampled from a human donor with classical Hodgkin lymphoma. The rearrangement joins TRBV25-1 to TRBJ1-2; D is uncertain. The CDR3 region has the DNA TGTGCCAGCAGTGAATTCGGGGAGTCCTATGGCTACACCTTC. It codes for CASSEFGESYGYTF.